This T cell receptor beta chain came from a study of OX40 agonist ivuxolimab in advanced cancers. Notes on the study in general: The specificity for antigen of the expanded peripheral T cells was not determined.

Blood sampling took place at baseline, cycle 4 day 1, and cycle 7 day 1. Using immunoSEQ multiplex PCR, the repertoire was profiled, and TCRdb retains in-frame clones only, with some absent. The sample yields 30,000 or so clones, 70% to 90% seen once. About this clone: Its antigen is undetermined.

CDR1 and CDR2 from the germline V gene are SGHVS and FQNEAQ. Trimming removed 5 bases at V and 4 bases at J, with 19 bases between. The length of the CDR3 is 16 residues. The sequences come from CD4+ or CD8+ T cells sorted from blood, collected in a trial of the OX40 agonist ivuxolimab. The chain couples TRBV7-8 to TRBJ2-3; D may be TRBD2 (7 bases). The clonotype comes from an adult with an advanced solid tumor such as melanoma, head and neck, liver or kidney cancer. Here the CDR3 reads CASSRYGGAPPDTQYF. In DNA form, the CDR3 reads TGTGCCAGCAGCCGCTATGGGGGGGCCCCCCCAGATACGCAGTATTTT.